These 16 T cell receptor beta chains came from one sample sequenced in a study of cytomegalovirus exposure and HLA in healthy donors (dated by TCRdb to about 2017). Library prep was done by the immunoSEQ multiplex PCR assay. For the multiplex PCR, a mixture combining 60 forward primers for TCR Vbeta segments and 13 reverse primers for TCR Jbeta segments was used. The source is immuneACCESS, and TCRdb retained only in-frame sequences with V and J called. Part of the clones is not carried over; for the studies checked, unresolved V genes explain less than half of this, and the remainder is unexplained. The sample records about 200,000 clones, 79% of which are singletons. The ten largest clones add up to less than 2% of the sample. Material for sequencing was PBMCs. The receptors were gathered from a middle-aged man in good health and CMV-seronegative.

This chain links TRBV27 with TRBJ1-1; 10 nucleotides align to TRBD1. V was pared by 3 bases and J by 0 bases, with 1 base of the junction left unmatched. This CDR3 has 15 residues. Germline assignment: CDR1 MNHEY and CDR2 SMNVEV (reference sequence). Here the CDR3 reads CASSLTGGMNTEAFF. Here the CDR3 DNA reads TGTGCCAGCAGTTTGACAGGGGGCATGAACACTGAAGCTTTCTTT.

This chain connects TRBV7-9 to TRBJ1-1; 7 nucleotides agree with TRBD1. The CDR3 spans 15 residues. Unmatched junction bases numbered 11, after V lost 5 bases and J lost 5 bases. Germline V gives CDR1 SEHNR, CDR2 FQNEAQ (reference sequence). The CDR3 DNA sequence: TGTGCCAGCAGCCCCCTAACAGGGGTGCGGACTGAAGCTTTCTTT. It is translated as CASSPLTGVRTEAFF.

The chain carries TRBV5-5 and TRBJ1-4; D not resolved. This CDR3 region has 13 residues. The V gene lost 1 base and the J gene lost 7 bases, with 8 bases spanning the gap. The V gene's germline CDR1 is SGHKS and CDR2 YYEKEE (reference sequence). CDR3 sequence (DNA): TGTGCCAGCAGCTTGTATTCTCGTGAAAAACTGTTTTTT. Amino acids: CASSLYSREKLFF. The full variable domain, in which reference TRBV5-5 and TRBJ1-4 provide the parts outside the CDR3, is DAGVTQSPTHLIKTRGQQVTLRCSPISGHKSVSWYQQVLGQGPQFIFQYYEKEERGRGNFPDRFSARQFPNYSSELNVNALLLGDSALYLCASSLYSREKLFFGSGTQLSVL.

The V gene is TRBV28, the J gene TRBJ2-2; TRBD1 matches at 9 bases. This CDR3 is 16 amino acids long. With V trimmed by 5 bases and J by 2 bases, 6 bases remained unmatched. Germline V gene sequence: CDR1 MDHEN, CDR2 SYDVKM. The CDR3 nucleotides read TGTGCCAGCAGTCCTAGGGACAGGGTAAACACCGGGGAGCTGTTTTTT. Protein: CASSPRDRVNTGELFF.

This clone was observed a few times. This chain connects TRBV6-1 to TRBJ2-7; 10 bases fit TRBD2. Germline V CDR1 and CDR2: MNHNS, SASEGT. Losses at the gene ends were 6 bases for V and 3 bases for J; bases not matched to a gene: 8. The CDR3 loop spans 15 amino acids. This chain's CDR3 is CASRMGTSVFYEQYF. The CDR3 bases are TGTGCCAGCAGGATGGGGACTAGCGTCTTCTACGAGCAGTACTTC.

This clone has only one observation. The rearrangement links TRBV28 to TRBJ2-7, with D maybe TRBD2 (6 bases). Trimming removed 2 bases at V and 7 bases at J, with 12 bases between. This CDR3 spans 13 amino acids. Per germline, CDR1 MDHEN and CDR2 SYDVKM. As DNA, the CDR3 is TGTGCCAGCAGTTTACCATTTGCGGGGGAGCAGTACTTC. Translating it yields CASSLPFAGEQYF.

CDR3 sequence (DNA): TGTGCCAGCAGTTTTTCGACAGGGGGGAACTATGGCTACACCTTC. This encodes CASSFSTGGNYGYTF. This chain joins TRBV27 and TRBJ1-2, with 9 bases aligning to TRBD1. The germline V gene has CDR1 MNHEY and CDR2 SMNVEV (reference sequence). This CDR3 spans 15 amino acids. V trimming: 3 bases; J trimming: 2 bases; junction bases outside the gene matches: 4.

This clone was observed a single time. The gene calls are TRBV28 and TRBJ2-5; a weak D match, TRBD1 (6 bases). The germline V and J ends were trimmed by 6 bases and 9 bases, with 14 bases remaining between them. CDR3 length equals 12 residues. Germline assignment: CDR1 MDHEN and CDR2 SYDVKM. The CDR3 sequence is CASSPTGWAQYF. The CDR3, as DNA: TGTGCCAGCAGCCCAACAGGGTGGGCCCAGTACTTC.

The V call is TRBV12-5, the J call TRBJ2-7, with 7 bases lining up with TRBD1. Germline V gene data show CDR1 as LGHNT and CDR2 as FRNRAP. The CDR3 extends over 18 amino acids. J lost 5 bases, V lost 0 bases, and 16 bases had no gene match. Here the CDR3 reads CASGLVLFFRDRRHEQYF. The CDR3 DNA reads TGTGCTAGTGGTTTGGTACTTTTTTTTCGGGACAGAAGGCACGAGCAGTACTTC. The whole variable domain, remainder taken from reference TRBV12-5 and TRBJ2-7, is DARVTQTPRHKVTEMGQEVTMRCQPILGHNTVFWYRQTMMQGLELLAYFRNRAPLDDSGMPKDRFSAEMPDATLATLKIQPSEPRDSAVYFCASGLVLFFRDRRHEQYFGPGTRLTVT.

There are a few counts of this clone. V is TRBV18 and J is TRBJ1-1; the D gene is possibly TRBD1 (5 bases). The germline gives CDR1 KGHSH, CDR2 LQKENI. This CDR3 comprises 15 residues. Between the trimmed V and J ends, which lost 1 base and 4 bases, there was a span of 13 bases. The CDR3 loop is CASSPRLNRGTEAFF. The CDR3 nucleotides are TGTGCCAGCTCACCACGGTTGAATAGGGGCACTGAAGCTTTCTTT.

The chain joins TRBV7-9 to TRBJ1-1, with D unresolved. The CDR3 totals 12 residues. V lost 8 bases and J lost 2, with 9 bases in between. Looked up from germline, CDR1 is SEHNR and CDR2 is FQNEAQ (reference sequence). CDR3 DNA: TGTGCCAGCGGGCCAGCAAACACTGAAGCTTTCTTT. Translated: CASGPANTEAFF. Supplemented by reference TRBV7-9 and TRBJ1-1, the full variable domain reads DTGVSQNPRHKITKRGQNVTFRCDPISEHNRLYWYRQTLGQGPEFLTYFQNEAQLEKSRLLSDRFSAERPKGSFSTLEIQRTEQGDSAMYLCASGPANTEAFFGQGTRLTVV.

In nucleotides, the CDR3 is TGTGCCAGTAGTATGAGAGGCCCCGGGGAGCTGTTTTTT. It translates to CASSMRGPGELFF. The rearrangement uses TRBV19 and TRBJ2-2; no definite D call. V lost 3 bases, J lost 6 bases, and 8 bases lay in between. CDR3 length: 13 residues. From germline, CDR1 is LNHDA and CDR2 SQIVND (reference sequence).

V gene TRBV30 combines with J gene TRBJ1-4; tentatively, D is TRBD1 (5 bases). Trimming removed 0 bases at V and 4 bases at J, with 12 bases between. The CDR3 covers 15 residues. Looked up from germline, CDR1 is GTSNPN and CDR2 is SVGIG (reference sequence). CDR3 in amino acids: CAWSVQGLGNEKLFF. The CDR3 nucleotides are TGTGCCTGGAGTGTGCAGGGTCTGGGTAATGAAAAACTGTTTTTT.

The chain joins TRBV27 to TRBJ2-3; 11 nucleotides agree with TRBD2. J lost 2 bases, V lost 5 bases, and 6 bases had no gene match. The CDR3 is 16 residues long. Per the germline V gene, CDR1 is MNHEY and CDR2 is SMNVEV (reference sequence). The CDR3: CASSRGTSGFTDTQYF. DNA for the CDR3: TGTGCCAGCAGTCGAGGGACTAGCGGCTTCACAGATACGCAGTATTTT.

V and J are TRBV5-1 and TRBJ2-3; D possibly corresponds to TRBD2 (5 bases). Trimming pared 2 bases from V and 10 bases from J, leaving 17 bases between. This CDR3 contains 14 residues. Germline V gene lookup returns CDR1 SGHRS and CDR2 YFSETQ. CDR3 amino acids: CASSFRISEGAQYF. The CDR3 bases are TGCGCCAGCAGCTTCCGGATCTCCGAGGGAGCGCAGTATTTT.

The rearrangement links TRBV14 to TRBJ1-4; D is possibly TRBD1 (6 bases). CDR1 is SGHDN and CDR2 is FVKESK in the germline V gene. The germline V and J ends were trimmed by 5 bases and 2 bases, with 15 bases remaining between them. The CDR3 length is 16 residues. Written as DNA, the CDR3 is TGTGCCAGCAGCTCTCGAACCAGGGGCACTAATGAAAAACTGTTTTTT. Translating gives CASSSRTRGTNEKLFF.